What follows is one TCR beta chain and its context. Its antigen is currently unknown. The sample has other DNA sequences that encode this CDR3 too. This entry is derived from a study of CD8+ T cells in alopecia areata. About the study: Treatment of the treated patients consisted of oral tofacitinib, 5 to 10 mg twice daily. Treatment ran 6 to 18 months, with 6 months of follow-up afterward.

Extracted from the samples, RNA was reverse transcribed into cDNA to serve as the sequencing template. Libraries were prepared by immunoSEQ multiplex PCR; TCRdb keeps only in-frame clonotypes and omits some of them. The data contain some 56,000 clones, 96% of them singletons. Study results and limitations: Possibly because of HLA-related factors, TCR sharing was less clear across patients than in mice.

The germline gives CDR1 SQVTM, CDR2 ANQGSEA. Trimming left V 4 bases short and J 4 bases short, with 7 bases between. The CDR3 is 11 amino acids. Lesional scalp punch biopsies and peripheral blood were collected from alopecia areata patients. Sample: CD8+ T cells sorted from blood, taken at week 0. The V gene is TRBV29-1, the J gene TRBJ1-2, with D unresolved. This sequence was found in a human donor with alopecia areata. This chain's CDR3 is CSVASSYGYTF. DNA for the CDR3: TGCAGCGTTGCGAGTAGCTATGGCTACACCTTC.